This TCR beta chain is from a study of cytomegalovirus exposure and HLA in healthy donors. The CDR3 is 14 residues long. The germline V gene encodes CDR1 MNHNS and CDR2 SASEGT. The PCR employed 60 Vbeta primers together with 13 Jbeta primers. Measured with immunoSEQ multiplex PCR; TCRdb has only the in-frame clones, and not every one. The sample carries over 150,000 clones, 74% recorded once. As concerns this clone: At one of its ends the junction is not consistent with the germline gene, which may arise from a read error.

This rearrangement joins TRBV6-1 to TRBJ2-7; D call uncertain. This receptor was identified in a man aged 25-45 years in good health and CMV-seronegative. Sequenced material: PBMCs. For the CDR3, the DNA is TGTGCCAGCAGGGAAGACACGTTCTCCTACGAGCAGTACTTC. Translating it yields CASREDTFSYEQYF.